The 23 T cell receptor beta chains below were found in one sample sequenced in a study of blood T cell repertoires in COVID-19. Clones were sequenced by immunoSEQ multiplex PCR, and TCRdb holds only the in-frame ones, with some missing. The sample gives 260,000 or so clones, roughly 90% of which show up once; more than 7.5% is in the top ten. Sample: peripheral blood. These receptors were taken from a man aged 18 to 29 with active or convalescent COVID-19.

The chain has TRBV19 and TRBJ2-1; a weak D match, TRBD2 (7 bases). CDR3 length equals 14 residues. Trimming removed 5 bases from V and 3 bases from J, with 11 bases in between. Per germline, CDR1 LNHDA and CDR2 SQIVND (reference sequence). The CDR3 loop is CASSRGAHYNEQFF. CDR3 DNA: TGTGCCAGTAGTCGGGGGGCCCACTACAATGAGCAGTTCTTC. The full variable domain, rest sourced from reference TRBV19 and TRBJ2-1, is DGGITQSPKYLFRKEGQNVTLSCEQNLNHDAMYWYRQDPGQGLRLIYYSQIVNDFQKGDIAEGYSVSREKKESFPLTVTSAQKNPTAFYLCASSRGAHYNEQFFGPGTRLTVL.

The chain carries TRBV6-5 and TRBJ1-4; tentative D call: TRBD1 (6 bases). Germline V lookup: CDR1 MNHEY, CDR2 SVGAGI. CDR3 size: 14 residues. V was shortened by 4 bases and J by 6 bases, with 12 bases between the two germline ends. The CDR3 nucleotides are TGTGCCAGCAGTTCGGCAGGGGCTGATGAAAAACTGTTTTTT. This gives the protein CASSSAGADEKLFF.

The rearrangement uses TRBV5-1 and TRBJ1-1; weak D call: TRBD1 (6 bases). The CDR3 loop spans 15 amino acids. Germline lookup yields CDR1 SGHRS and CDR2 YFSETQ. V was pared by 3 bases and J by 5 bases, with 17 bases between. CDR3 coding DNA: TGCGCCAGCAGCTACCAACAGGGAAGGGGAACTGAAGCTTTCTTT. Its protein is CASSYQQGRGTEAFF.

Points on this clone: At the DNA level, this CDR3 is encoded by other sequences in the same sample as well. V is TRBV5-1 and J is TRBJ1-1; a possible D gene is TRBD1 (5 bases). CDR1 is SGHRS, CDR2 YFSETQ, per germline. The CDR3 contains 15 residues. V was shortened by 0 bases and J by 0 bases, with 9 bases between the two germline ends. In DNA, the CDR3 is TGCGCCAGCAGCTTGGTACGGGGGTTGAACACTGAAGCTTTCTTT. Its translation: CASSLVRGLNTEAFF.

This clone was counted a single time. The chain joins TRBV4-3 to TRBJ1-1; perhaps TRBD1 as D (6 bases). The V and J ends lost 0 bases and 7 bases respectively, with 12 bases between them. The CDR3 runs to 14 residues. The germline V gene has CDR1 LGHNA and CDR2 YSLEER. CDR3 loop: CASSQESQGIEAFF. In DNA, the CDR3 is TGCGCCAGCAGCCAAGAGAGTCAGGGGATTGAAGCTTTCTTT.

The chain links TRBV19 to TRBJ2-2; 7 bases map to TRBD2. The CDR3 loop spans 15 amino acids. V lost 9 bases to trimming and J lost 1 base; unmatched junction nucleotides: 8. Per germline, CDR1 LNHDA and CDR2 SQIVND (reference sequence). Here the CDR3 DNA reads TGTGCCAGCCTCGCCGGGGGGTTGAACACCGGGGAGCTGTTTTTT. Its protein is CASLAGGLNTGELFF.

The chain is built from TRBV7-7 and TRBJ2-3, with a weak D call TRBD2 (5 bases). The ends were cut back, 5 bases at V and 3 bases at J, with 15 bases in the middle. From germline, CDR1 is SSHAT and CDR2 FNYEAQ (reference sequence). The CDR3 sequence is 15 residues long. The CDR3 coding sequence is TGTGCCAGCAGCCCAACCGGACTGGAAACAGATACGCAGTATTTT. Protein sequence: CASSPTGLETDTQYF. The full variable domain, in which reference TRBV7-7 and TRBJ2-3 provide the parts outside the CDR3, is GAGVSQSPRYKVTKRGQDVTLRCDPISSHATLYWYQQALGQGPEFLTYFNYEAQPDKSGLPSDRFSAERPEGSISTLTIQRTEQRDSAMYRCASSPTGLETDTQYFGPGTRLTVL.

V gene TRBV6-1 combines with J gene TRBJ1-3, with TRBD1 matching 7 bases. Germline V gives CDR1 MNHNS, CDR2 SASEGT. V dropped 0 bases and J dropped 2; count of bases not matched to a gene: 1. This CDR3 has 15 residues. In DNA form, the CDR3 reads TGTGCCAGCAGTGAAGCTGGGACAGCTGGAAACACCATATATTTT. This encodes CASSEAGTAGNTIYF.

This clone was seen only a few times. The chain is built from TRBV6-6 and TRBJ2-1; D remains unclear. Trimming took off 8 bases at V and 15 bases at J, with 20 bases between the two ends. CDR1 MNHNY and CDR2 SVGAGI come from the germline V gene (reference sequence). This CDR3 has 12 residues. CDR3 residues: CASHPTAALPFF. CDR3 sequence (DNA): TGTGCCAGCCACCCCACGGCGGCCCTACCGTTCTTC.

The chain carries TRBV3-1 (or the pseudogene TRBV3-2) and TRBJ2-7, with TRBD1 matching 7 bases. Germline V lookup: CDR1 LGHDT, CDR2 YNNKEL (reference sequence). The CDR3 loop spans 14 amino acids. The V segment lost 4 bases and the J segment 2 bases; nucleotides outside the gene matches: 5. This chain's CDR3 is CASSPRQGPYEQYF. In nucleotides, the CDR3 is TGTGCCAGCAGCCCGCGACAGGGCCCCTACGAGCAGTACTTC.

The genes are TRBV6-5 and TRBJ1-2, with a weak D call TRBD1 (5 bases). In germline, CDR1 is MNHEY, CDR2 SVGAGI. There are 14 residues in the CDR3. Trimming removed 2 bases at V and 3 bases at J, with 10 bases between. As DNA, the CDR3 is TGTGCCAGCAGTTACGGCAGGGATCACTATGGCTACACCTTC. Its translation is CASSYGRDHYGYTF.

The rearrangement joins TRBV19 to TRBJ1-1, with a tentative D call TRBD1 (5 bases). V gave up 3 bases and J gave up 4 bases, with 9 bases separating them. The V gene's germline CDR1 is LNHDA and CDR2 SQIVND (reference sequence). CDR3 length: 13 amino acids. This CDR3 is CASSIGGSTEAFF. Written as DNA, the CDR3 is TGTGCCAGTAGTATCGGGGGGAGCACTGAAGCTTTCTTT. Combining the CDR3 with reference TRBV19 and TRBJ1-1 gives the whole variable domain DGGITQSPKYLFRKEGQNVTLSCEQNLNHDAMYWYRQDPGQGLRLIYYSQIVNDFQKGDIAEGYSVSREKKESFPLTVTSAQKNPTAFYLCASSIGGSTEAFFGQGTRLTVV.

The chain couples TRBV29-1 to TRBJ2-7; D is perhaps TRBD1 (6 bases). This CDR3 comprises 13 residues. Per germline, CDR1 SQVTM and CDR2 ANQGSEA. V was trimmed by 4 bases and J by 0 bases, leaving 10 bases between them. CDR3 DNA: TGCAGCGTTGGGAAGGACAGCTCCTACGAGCAGTACTTC. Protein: CSVGKDSSYEQYF.

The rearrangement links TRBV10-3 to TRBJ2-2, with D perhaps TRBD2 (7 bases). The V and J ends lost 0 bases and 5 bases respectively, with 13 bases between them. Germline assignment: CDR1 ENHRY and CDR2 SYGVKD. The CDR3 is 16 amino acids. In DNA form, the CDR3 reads TGTGCCATCAGTGAGTCCGTGGGGGGGACAACCGGGGAGCTGTTTTTT. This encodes CAISESVGGTTGELFF.

The CDR3 protein is CASSFSRQGPFGYTF. CDR3 sequence (DNA): TGTGCCAGCAGCTTCTCACGACAGGGCCCTTTCGGCTACACCTTC. The rearrangement links TRBV13 to TRBJ1-2; TRBD1 matches at 7 bases. Looked up from germline, CDR1 is PRHDT and CDR2 is FYEKMQ (reference sequence). The ends lost 3 bases at V and 8 bases at J; junction bases unmatched: 12. The CDR3 is made up of 15 amino acids.

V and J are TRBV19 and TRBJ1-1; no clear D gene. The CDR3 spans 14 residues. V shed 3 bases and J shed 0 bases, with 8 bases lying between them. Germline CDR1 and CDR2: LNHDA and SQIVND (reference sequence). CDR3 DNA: TGTGCCAGTAGTATCTTCGGTATGAACACTGAAGCTTTCTTT. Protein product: CASSIFGMNTEAFF.

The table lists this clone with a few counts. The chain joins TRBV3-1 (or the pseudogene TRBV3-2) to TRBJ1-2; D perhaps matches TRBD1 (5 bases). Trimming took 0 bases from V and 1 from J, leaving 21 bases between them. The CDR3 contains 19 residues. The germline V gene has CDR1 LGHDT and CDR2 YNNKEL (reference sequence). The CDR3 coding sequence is TGTGCCAGCAGCCAAGATATTCAGGGCCAAGGAGTGCTTAACTATGGCTACACCTTC. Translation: CASSQDIQGQGVLNYGYTF.

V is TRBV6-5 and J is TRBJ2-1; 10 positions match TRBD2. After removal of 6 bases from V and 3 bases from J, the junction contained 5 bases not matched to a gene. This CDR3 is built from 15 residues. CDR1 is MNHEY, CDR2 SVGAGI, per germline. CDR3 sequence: CASSPLAGIYNEQFF. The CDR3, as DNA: TGTGCCAGCAGCCCACTAGCGGGAATCTACAATGAGCAGTTCTTC.

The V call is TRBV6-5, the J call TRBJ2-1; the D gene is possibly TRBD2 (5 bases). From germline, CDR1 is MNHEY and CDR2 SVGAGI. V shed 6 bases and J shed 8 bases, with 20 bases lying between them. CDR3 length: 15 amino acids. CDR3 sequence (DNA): TGTGCCAGCAGCGAGAGACTATACGCTGGCTATGAGCAGTTCTTC. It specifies CASSERLYAGYEQFF.

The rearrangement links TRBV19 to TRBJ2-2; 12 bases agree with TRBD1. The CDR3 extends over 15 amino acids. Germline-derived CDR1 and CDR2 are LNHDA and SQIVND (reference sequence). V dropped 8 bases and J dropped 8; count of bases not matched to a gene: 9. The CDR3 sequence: CASSSRDRGLGELFF. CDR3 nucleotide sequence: TGTGCCAGTTCTTCCCGGGACAGGGGGCTTGGGGAGCTGTTTTTT.

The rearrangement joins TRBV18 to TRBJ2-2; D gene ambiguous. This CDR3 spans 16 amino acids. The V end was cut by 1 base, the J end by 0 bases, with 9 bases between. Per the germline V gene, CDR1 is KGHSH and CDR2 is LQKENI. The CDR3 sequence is CASSPRGTPNTGELFF. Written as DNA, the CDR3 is TGTGCCAGCTCACCACGAGGCACCCCGAACACCGGGGAGCTGTTTTTT.

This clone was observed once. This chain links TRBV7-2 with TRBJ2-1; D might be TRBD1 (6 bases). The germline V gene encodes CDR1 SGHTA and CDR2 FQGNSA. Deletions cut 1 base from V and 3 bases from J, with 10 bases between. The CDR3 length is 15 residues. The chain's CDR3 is CASSLERGSYNEQFF. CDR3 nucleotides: TGTGCCAGCAGCTTAGAGAGGGGGAGCTACAATGAGCAGTTCTTC. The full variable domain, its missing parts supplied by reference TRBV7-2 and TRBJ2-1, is GAGVSQSPSNKVTEKGKDVELRCDPISGHTALYWYRQSLGQGLEFLIYFQGNSAPDKSGLPSDRFSAERTGGSVSTLTIQRTQQEDSAVYLCASSLERGSYNEQFFGPGTRLTVL.

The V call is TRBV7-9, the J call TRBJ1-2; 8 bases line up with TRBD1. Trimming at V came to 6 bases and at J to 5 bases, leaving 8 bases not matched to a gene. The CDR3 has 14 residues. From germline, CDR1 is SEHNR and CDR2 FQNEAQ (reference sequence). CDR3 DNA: TGTGCCAGCAGTAACCAGGGGGCCAGATATGGCTACACCTTC. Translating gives CASSNQGARYGYTF.